This T cell receptor beta chain emerged from a study of Ad26.COV2.S vaccination and SARS-CoV-2 variants. Across the whole study: Doses of Ad26.COV2.S were injected into muscle once or twice, 56 days apart.

Only in-frame clones appear in the TCRdb table, and some are missing; sequencing was by immunoSEQ multiplex PCR. The table shows 430,000 or so clones, with over 75% occurring only once. Stated treatment: approximately 18 received Ad26.COV2.S at low or high dose, single or two shots; about 5 received placebo; per-sample allocation not given. Samples came from day 63 after the first vaccine or placebo injection. The germline CDR1 and CDR2 sequences are MGHRA and YSYEKL. Trimming took 0 bases from V and 5 from J, leaving 11 bases between them. There are 15 residues in the CDR3. This TCR was recovered from a person between 18 and 59 years old who received the Ad26.COV2.S COVID-19 vaccine or a placebo. V usage is TRBV4-1 and J usage is TRBJ2-1; TRBD1 might be the D (6 bases). Sequencing used peripheral blood, obtained in a trial of Ad26.COV2.S vaccine versus placebo. The CDR3: CASSQEGRGNNEQFF. The CDR3 DNA follows: TGCGCCAGCAGCCAAGAAGGCAGGGGAAACAATGAGCAGTTCTTC.